These T cell receptor beta chains were read from a single sample in a study of blood T cell repertoires in COVID-19. The table came from immunoSEQ multiplex PCR; TCRdb's copy has only in-frame clones and leaves some out. Of 250,000 to 350,000 clones listed, approximately 80% are singletons. What was sequenced was peripheral blood. The receptors originated from a woman aged 50 to 60 with active or convalescent COVID-19. Both conserved end residues are part of each CDR3.

j_call | v_call | cdr3_aa
TRBJ2-7 | TRBV30 | CAWSPGQGIDEQYF
TRBJ1-2 | TRBV6-5 | CASSRDNNYGYTF
TRBJ2-3 | TRBV5-1 | CASSLAGGQNTDTQYF
TRBJ2-5 | TRBV2 | CATQSGGLGETQYF
TRBJ2-1 | TRBV27 | CASRLQYNEQFF
TRBJ2-1 | TRBV2 | CASRPAGYFNEQFF
TRBJ2-2 | TRBV5-1 | CASSPDVGTENRGELFF
TRBJ2-4 | TRBV4-2 | CASSQDRRDIQYF
TRBJ1-3 | TRBV6-6 | CASSLRTGVISNTIYF
TRBJ2-2 | TRBV15 | CATSRDMDRNTGELFF
TRBJ1-5 | TRBV10-3 | CAISGQGSNQPQHF
TRBJ2-1 | TRBV2 | CASSPTSGRAGDEQFF
TRBJ1-2 | TRBV7-9 | CASSPRAGRDREDYGYTF
TRBJ1-1 | TRBV6-2/TRBV6-3 | CASSRRRDTEAFF
TRBJ2-3 | TRBV11-2 | CASSLGDIRTDTQYF
TRBJ1-2 | TRBV7-8 | CASSLGIDGTAYGYTF
TRBJ1-1 | TRBV19 | CASSFGPNTEAFF
TRBJ1-1 | TRBV2 | CASGGTVNTEAFF